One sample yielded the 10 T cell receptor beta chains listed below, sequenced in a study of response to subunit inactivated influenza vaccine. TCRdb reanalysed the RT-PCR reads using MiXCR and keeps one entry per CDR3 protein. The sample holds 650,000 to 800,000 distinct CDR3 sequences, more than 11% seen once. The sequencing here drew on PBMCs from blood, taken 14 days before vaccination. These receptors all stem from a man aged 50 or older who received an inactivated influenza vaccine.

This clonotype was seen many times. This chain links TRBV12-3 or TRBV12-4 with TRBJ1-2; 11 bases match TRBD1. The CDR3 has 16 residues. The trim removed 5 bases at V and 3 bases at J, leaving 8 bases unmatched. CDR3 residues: CASSQFWTGGDYGYTF. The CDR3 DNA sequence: TGTGCCAGCAGTCAATTTTGGACAGGGGGCGACTATGGCTACACCTTC.

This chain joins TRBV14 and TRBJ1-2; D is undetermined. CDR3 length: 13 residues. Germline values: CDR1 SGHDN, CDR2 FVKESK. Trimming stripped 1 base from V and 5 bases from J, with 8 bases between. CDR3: CASSQGNRYGYTF. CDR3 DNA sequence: TGTGCCAGCAGCCAAGGGAACCGATATGGCTACACCTTC.

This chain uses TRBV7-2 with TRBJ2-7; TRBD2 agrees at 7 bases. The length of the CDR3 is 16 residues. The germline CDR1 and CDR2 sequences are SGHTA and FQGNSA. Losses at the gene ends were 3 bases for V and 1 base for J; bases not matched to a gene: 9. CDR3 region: CASSLYAAGVSYEQYF. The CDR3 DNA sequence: TGTGCCAGCAGCTTGTACGCGGCGGGAGTATCCTACGAGCAGTACTTC.

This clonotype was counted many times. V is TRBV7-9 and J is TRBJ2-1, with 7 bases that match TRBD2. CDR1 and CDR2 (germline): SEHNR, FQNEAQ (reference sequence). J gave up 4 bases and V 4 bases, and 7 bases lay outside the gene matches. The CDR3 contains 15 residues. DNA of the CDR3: TGTGCCAGCAGCTCCAGCGGGGTACCTTACAATGAGCAGTTCTTC. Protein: CASSSSGVPYNEQFF.

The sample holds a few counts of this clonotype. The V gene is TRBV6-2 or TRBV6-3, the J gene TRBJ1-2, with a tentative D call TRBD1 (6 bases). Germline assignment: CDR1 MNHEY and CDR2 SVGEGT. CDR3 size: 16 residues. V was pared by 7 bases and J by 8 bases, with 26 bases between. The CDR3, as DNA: TGTGCCAGCATGGGACAAACCATTACTTCCAAGAAAGGCTACACCTTC. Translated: CASMGQTITSKKGYTF.

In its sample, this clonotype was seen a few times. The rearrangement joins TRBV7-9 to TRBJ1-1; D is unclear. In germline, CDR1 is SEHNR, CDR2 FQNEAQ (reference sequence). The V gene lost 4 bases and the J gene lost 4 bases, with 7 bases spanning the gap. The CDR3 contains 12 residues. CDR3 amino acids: CASSSRITEAFF. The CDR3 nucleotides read TGTGCCAGCAGCTCCCGGATCACTGAAGCTTTCTTT.

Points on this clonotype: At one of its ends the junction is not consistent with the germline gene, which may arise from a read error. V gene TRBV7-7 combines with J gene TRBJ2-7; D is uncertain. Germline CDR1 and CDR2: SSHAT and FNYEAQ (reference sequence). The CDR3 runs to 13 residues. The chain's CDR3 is CASSLGPLGEQYF. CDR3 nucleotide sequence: TGTGCTAGCAGCCTCGGCCCTCTCGGGGAGCAGTACTTC. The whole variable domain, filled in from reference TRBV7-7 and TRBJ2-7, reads GAGVSQSPRYKVTKRGQDVTLRCDPISSHATLYWYQQALGQGPEFLTYFNYEAQPDKSGLPSDRFSAERPEGSISTLTIQRTEQRDSAMYRCASSLGPLGEQYFGPGTRLTVT.

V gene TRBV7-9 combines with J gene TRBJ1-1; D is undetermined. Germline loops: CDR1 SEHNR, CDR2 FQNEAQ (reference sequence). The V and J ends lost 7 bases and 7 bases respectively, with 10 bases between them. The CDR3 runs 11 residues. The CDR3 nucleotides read TGTGCCAGCACTAAAAACGTTGAAGCTTTCTTT. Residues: CASTKNVEAFF.

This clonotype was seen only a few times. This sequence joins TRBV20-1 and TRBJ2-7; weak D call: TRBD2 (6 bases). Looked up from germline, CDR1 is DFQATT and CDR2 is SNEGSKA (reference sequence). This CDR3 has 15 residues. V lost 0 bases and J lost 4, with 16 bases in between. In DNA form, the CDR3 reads TGCAGTGCTAGAGATCCCCGGGGGACTGGGTACGAGCAGTACTTC. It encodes CSARDPRGTGYEQYF.

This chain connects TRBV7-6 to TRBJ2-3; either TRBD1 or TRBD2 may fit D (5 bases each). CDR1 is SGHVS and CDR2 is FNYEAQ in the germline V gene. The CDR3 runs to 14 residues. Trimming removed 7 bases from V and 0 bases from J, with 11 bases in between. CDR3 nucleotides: TGTGCCAGCACCCCCGGGGCTAGCACAGATACGCAGTATTTT. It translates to CASTPGASTDTQYF.